The 10 T cell receptor beta chains in this list originate from one sample, sequenced in a study of radiation and T cells in renal cell carcinoma. Some clones are missing from TCRdb's copy, which holds only in-frame ones; the method was immunoSEQ multiplex PCR. The sample gives roughly 120,000 clones, roughly 77% of which show up once; about 1.9% is in the top ten. Time point denoted: blood 2 weeks post-SBRT. Documented treatment: 15 Gy SBRT to primary tumor, nephrectomy 4 weeks later. Here the sequenced sample was blood, taken from a patient whose treatment included radiotherapy and nephrectomy. These receptors were obtained from an older woman with renal cell carcinoma.

This rearrangement joins TRBV19 to TRBJ2-2; TRBD1 matches at 10 bases. The CDR3 is 16 residues long. Germline V lookup: CDR1 LNHDA, CDR2 SQIVND (reference sequence). Unmatched junction bases numbered 11, after V lost 7 bases and J lost 6 bases. This chain's CDR3 is CASKQDRGLDAGELFF. In DNA form, the CDR3 reads TGTGCCAGTAAGCAAGACAGGGGGCTCGATGCCGGGGAGCTGTTTTTT. The full variable domain, with the rest looked up from reference TRBV19 and TRBJ2-2, is DGGITQSPKYLFRKEGQNVTLSCEQNLNHDAMYWYRQDPGQGLRLIYYSQIVNDFQKGDIAEGYSVSREKKESFPLTVTSAQKNPTAFYLCASKQDRGLDAGELFFGEGSRLTVL.

V is TRBV6-5 and J is TRBJ1-5; the match to TRBD1 covers 8 bases. J gave up 7 bases and V 4 bases, and 12 bases lay outside the gene matches. This CDR3 is built from 16 residues. Germline V CDR1 and CDR2: MNHEY, SVGAGI. CDR3 DNA sequence: TGTGCCAGCAGTTTTTCCGACAGGGGAGTAGGCCAGCCCCAGCATTTT. It yields the protein CASSFSDRGVGQPQHF.

In its sample, this clone was seen once. This chain uses TRBV19 with TRBJ1-4; TRBD1 aligns across 7 bases. V lost 5 bases to trimming and J lost 5 bases; unmatched junction nucleotides: 11. Looked up from germline, CDR1 is LNHDA and CDR2 is SQIVND (reference sequence). CDR3 length: 16 residues. The DNA for the CDR3 is TGTGCCAGTAGTCCCCAGAGGGACAGACAAAATGAAAAACTGTTTTTT. It yields the protein CASSPQRDRQNEKLFF.

The chain combines TRBV6-4 with TRBJ2-3; D unresolved. Germline CDR1 reads MRHNA; CDR2 reads SNTAGT. This CDR3 is 15 amino acids long. Deletions cut 0 bases from V and 2 bases from J, with 9 bases between. CDR3 DNA sequence: TGTGCCAGCAGTGACTCAGGCAGTTCCACAGATACGCAGTATTTT. It codes for CASSDSGSSTDTQYF.

V and J are TRBV6-5 and TRBJ1-5; D is unclear. This CDR3 region has 15 residues. The V gene lost 5 bases and the J gene lost 0 bases, with 11 bases spanning the gap. Germline-derived CDR1 and CDR2 are MNHEY and SVGAGI. The CDR3 protein is CASSQVGNSNQPQHF. DNA for the CDR3: TGTGCCAGCAGTCAGGTGGGGAATAGCAATCAGCCCCAGCATTTT.

This sequence joins TRBV9 and TRBJ1-1; tentatively, D is TRBD1 (5 bases). CDR1 SGDLS and CDR2 YYNGEE come from the germline V gene. Trimming pared 0 bases from V and 5 bases from J, leaving 11 bases between. This CDR3 comprises 14 residues. The CDR3 sequence is CASSVAGGYTEAFF. The CDR3 DNA is TGTGCCAGCAGCGTAGCCGGGGGATATACTGAAGCTTTCTTT.

The rearrangement uses TRBV12-5 and TRBJ1-1; maybe TRBD1 (6 bases). V lost 3 bases, J lost 5 bases, and 13 bases lay in between. This CDR3 is built from 14 residues. CDR1 is LGHNT, CDR2 FRNRAP, per germline. CDR3 residues: CASGFGGWGTEAFF. The CDR3 DNA is TGTGCTAGTGGTTTTGGGGGCTGGGGAACTGAAGCTTTCTTT.

In nucleotides, the CDR3 is TGTGCCAGCAGCTCTGCCTACGAGCAGTACTTC. It encodes CASSSAYEQYF. J is TRBJ2-7 and V is TRBV7-3; no reliable D call. Germline values: CDR1 SGHTA, CDR2 FQGTGA. This CDR3 has 11 amino acids. Deletions cut 4 bases from V and 2 bases from J, with 3 bases between.

The chain couples TRBV5-4 to TRBJ2-5, with D possibly being TRBD1 or TRBD2 (6 bases each). Looked up from germline, CDR1 is SGHNT and CDR2 is YYREEE (reference sequence). The CDR3 length is 15 residues. The V end was cut by 1 base, the J end by 5 bases, with 15 bases between. Here the CDR3 reads CASSLPLGGKETQYF. Written as DNA, the CDR3 is TGTGCCAGCAGCTTGCCGCTAGGGGGGAAGGAGACCCAGTACTTC.

On this clone itself: A much larger clone is a single base away; this may be a read error. This chain uses TRBV19 with TRBJ1-6; perhaps TRBD1 as D (5 bases). The CDR3 contains 13 residues. Looked up from germline, CDR1 is LNHDA and CDR2 is SQIVND (reference sequence). CDR3: CASRGQGHSPHHF. In DNA, the CDR3 is TGTGCCTCCCGCGGGCAGGGCCATTCACCCCACCACTTT.